One T cell receptor beta chain is described in this entry. The antigen it recognizes is unknown. One end of the junction fails to match germline, which may point to a read error. Library generation was performed with PCR. These reads were obtained on a NextSeq 500. Bulk TCR libraries were made following a previously described method, with the TCR primers given in Table S5. The Qiagen AllPrep DNA/RNA kit was used to purify total RNA. Before any analysis, reads coming from multiple sequencing runs of the same library were combined into one pool. Concerning the study's data processing: Reads were retained only if an exact TCR constant sequence was present, and the retained reads were trimmed to 150 nt and grouped according to their 12-nt molecular barcodes. Reads inside each barcode group were sub-clustered using a 15% Levenshtein threshold, and a quality-weighted consensus sequence was constructed for each RNA molecule. Non-functional sequences were filtered out, along with any lower-count sequence sitting one edit away from another sequence. Barcode sub-clusters with fewer than 20% of the maximum read count were removed, based on fitting two negative binomial distributions. The public reads were run again by TCRdb, first through fastp at Q25 and then through MiXCR, and only productive beta chains were kept. Rows matching on CDR3 protein sequence are summarized as one entry with the most common DNA and genes. These V and J calls derive from TCRdb rather than the authors' analysis. In this sample the table shows about 98,000 distinct CDR3 sequences, 35% of which occur a single time. The ten largest make up 9% to 10% of the sample.

This record belongs to a study of molecular identifiers for immune sequencing clone quantification listed by TCRdb under 2018. Broadly, across the study: In a replicate experiment, RNA from around 20,000 or 100,000 naive CD8 T cells was split into five aliquots, four of which were sequenced. This methods study benchmarked molecular-identifier clustering-based TCR repertoire sequencing (MIDCIRS) and TCR RNA copy counting, using CD8 T cells to do so. The paper as a whole reports these results and caveats: Highly expanded clone sizes could be underestimated because identical TCR molecules may share a barcode. Modeling gave around 3.3 recovered TCR RNA copies per cell versus 9.5 to 10 by digital PCR, implying approximately 30% capture efficiency. Spiked-in Jurkat TCR RNA (roughly 10 copies' worth), which is not part of the donor repertoire, was contained in the naive libraries. Even against a background of about a million naive CD8 T cells, spiked-in Jurkat TCR RNA amounting to a single cell's worth was reported to be detectable. When barcode sub-clustering was left out, chimeric consensus sequences inflated TCR diversity, with chimeras reaching as high as 47%. In CMV-specific effector cells, over 97% of molecules were held by clones above 20 RNA copies, whereas under 1% of molecules were held by such clones in naive cells.

In the germline V gene, CDR1 corresponds to SGHTA and CDR2 to FQGNSA. Counted from cysteine to phenylalanine, this CDR3 has 14 amino acids. Only CDR3 DNA is held: 42 bases, read in frame from base 1. Libraries of naive CD8 T cells were built from anywhere between about 19,000 and 1,000,000 sorted cells, with 10%, 30% or 50% of the purified RNA used. Naive CD8 T cells, defined as CD8+CD4-CCR7+CD45RA+, were FACS-sorted into RLT Plus buffer on a BD FACSAria II. Detection sensitivity was tested by spiking Jurkat RNA equal to some 10 TCR copies' worth into samples containing about 17,000-1,000,000 naive CD8 T cells. CD8 T cells were enriched with RosetteSep CD8+ T Cell Enrichment Cocktail and Ficoll-Paque, followed by ACK red cell lysis.

Sequenced sample: naive CD8+ T cells from blood, with Jurkat cell RNA spiked in. Sample cell subset or site, as interpreted from the label and publication: FACS-sorted CD8+CD4-CCR7+CD45RA+ naive T cells. The rearrangement joined TRBV7-2 to TRBJ2-2; TRBD2 might be the D gene, on 5 matching bases. The TCR was taken from a human donor in good health. Some libraries in this study had Jurkat cell RNA spiked in. CDR3 loop: CASSLGAWTGEPFF. The bases read TGTGCCAGCAGCTTAGGCGCGTGGACCGGGGAGCCGTTTTTT.